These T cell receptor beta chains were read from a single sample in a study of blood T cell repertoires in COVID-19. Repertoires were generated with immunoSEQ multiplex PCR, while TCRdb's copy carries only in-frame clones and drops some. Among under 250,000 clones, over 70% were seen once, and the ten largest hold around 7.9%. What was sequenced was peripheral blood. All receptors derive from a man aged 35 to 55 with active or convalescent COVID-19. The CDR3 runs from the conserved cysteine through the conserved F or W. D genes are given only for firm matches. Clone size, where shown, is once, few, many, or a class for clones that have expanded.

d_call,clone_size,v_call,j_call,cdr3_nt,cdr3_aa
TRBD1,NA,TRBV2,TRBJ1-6,TGTGCCAGCAGCGCCTCGCCCCCAGGGGGCTATAATTCACCCCTCCACTTT,CASSASPPGGYNSPLHF
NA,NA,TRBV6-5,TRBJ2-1,TGTGCCAGCAAGACAGCCTCCTACAATGAGCAGTTCTTC,CASKTASYNEQFF
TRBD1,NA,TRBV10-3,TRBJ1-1,TGTGCCATCCAGGACAGGGGGAACACTGAAGCTTTCTTT,CAIQDRGNTEAFF
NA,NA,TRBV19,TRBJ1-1,TGTGCCAGTAGTTTCAGGGGTGGTACTGAAGCTTTCTTT,CASSFRGGTEAFF
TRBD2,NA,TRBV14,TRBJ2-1,TGTGCCAGCAGCCAAGGACCTCAGGCTAGCGGGAGTTACAATGAGCAGTTCTTC,CASSQGPQASGSYNEQFF
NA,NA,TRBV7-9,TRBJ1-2,TGTGCCAGCAGCTCCCGGGATGGCTACACCTTC,CASSSRDGYTF
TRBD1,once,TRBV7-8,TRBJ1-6,TGTGCCAGCAGCCCGTCAACAGGGGAACATTCACCCCTCCACTTT,CASSPSTGEHSPLHF
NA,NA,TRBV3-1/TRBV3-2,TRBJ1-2,TGTGCCAGCAGCCAAGTCTCAGGGTGGGTTAACTATGGCTACACCTTC,CASSQVSGWVNYGYTF
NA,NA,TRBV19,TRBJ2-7,TGTGCCAGTAGTGACGGAGCCTACGAGCAGTACTTC,CASSDGAYEQYF
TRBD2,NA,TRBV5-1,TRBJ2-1,TGCGCCAGCAGGGGAGGGGCGGGGACTCTGGGCAATGAGCAGTTCTTC,CASRGGAGTLGNEQFF
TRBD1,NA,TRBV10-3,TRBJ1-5,TGTGCCATCAGTGAGTCTGGGTTCACAGGGGCAGATCAGCCCCAGCATTTT,CAISESGFTGADQPQHF
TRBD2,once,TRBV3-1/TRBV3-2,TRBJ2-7,TGTGCCAGCAGCCCACACGCTCCCGGTGGGACTAGCGGGAGGGGGGTCGAGCAGTACTTC,CASSPHAPGGTSGRGVEQYF
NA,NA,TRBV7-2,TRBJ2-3,TGTGCCAGCAGCTTAGTTTTGGGGCCCGGGGGTAGGAGTTCCGATACGCAGTATTTT,CASSLVLGPGGRSSDTQYF
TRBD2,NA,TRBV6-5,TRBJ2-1,TGTGCCAGCAGTTGGACTAGAGATTTCGGGTTCTTC,CASSWTRDFGFF
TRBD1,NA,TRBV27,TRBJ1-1,TGTGCCAGCAGTTTATTGGCCCACACAGGGGGCACTGAAGCTTTCTTT,CASSLLAHTGGTEAFF
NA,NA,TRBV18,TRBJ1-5,TGTGCCAGCTCACGCGGAGAGGATCAGCCCCAGCATTTT,CASSRGEDQPQHF
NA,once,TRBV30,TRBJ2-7,TGTGCCTGGATAAGTGGAAGGGGCGACGAGCAGTACTTC,CAWISGRGDEQYF
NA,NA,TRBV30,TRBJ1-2,TGTGCCTGGACTCAGGACAGCCCTGCGGGTGGCTACACCTTC,CAWTQDSPAGGYTF
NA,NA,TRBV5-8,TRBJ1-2,TGTGCCAGCAGCGCCGGCGGGGGCCATGGCTACACCTTC,CASSAGGGHGYTF
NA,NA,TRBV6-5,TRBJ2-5,TGTGCCAGCAGTTCCTCAGGAGGAGAGACCCAGTACTTC,CASSSSGGETQYF
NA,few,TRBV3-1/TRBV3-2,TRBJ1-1,TGTGCCAGCAGACGGGGGACGGTGAGCACTGAAGCTTTCTTT,CASRRGTVSTEAFF
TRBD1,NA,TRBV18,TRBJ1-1,TGTGCCAGCTCACCTAGGGACAGGGGTATCGGGAACACTGAAGCTTTCTTT,CASSPRDRGIGNTEAFF
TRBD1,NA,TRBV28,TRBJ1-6,TGTGCCAGCAGTTCTGACAGGGTAATCACCCTCCACTTT,CASSSDRVITLHF
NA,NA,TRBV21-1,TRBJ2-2,TGTGCCAGCAGCAAAGCGACACGACCGTCAGGCGGGGAGCTGTTTTTT,CASSKATRPSGGELFF
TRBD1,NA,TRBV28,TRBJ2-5,TGTGCCAGCAGCCAGACAGGGCGGGAGACCCAGTACTTC,CASSQTGRETQYF
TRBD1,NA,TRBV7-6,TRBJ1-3,TGTGCCAGCAGCTTAGAAGCTCCGGGACAGCAGGCGGGATGGGGAAACACCATATATTTT,CASSLEAPGQQAGWGNTIYF
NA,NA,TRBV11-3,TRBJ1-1,TGTGCCAGCAGCATGACGGGGGGGAACACTGAAGCTTTCTTT,CASSMTGGNTEAFF
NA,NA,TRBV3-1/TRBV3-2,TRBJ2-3,TGTGCCAGCAGCCAATTTCATCCCGATACGCAGTATTTT,CASSQFHPDTQYF
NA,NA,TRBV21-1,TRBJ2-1,TGTGCCAGCAGCAATAGAAAACCGGGACTAGCGGAGCCGGGGCAGTTCTTC,CASSNRKPGLAEPGQFF
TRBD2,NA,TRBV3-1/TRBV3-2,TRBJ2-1,TGTGCCAGCAGCCCCCTAGGGCGGGAGGGCCTTGATGAGCAGTTCTTC,CASSPLGREGLDEQFF
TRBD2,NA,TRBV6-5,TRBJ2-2,TGTGCCTCGGGGCGGGGGGACGTACCCGGGGAGCTGTTTTTT,CASGRGDVPGELFF
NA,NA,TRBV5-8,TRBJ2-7,TGTGCCAGCACCCTGAGGGCAGGTATCGAAGAGCAGTACTTC,CASTLRAGIEEQYF
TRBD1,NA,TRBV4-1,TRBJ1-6,TGCGCCAGCCGCCCTGGACAGGGGTACTCACCCCTCCACTTT,CASRPGQGYSPLHF
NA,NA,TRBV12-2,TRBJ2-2,TGTGCAAGTCGCCAGCTAGCGGGAGTTGGCACCGGGGAGCTGTTTTTT,CASRQLAGVGTGELFF
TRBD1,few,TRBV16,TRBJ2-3,TGTGCCAGCAGCCAATCGACAGGGTATCAAGCAGATACGCAGTATTTT,CASSQSTGYQADTQYF
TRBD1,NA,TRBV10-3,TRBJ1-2,TGTGCCATCAGGGGACAGGGGACTTCCTATGGCTACACCTTC,CAIRGQGTSYGYTF
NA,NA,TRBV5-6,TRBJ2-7,TGTGCCAGCAGCTTGTTCCAGACCTACGAGCAGTACTTC,CASSLFQTYEQYF
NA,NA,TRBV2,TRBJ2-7,TGTGCCACCGCCCGTCGCCCAGGGGCAGGGGGGTCCTACGAGCAGTACTTC,CATARRPGAGGSYEQYF
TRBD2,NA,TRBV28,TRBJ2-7,TGTGCCAGCAGTCCTCCAGGCAGCGGGAGTATATACGAGCAGTACTTC,CASSPPGSGSIYEQYF
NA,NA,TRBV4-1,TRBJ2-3,TGCGCCAGCAGCCAAGATTCTTTTCGGGGCACAGATACGCAGTATTTT,CASSQDSFRGTDTQYF
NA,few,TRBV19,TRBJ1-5,TGTGCCAGTAGTGTCGGAGGAGGGGTCGGACAGCCCCAGCATTTT,CASSVGGGVGQPQHF
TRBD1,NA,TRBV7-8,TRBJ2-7,TGTGCCAGCAGCCCGGACAGGGGCTACGAGCAGTACTTC,CASSPDRGYEQYF
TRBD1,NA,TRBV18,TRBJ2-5,TGTGCCAGCTCACCGGGGACAGGGGTGAGGATTGGAGCGGAGACCCAGTACTTC,CASSPGTGVRIGAETQYF